This is a list of T cell receptor beta chains from one sample in a study of cytomegalovirus exposure and HLA in healthy donors. The method was immunoSEQ multiplex PCR; TCRdb's version includes in-frame clones alone and lacks a portion of them. This table holds around 100,000 clones, roughly four fifths found once. The sample comprised PBMCs. These receptors were taken from a man between 25 and 39 years old in good health and CMV-seropositive. Both conserved end residues are part of each CDR3. Each record gives: D gene, V gene, CDR3 length, J gene, clone size, CDR3 DNA, CDR3 protein. A D gene is named only where the DNA matches it firmly. Some rows mark clone size as missing; the rest say once, few, many or name a class of expanded clone.

TRBD1	TRBV7-6	16	TRBJ2-3	-	TGTGCCAGCAGCTCGTCCGGGACAGGATATACAAATACGCAGTATTTT	CASSSSGTGYTNTQYF
-	TRBV29-1	13	TRBJ2-1	-	TGCAGCGTTGTCCCTAGGGGCTTTGCTGAGCAGTTCTTC	CSVVPRGFAEQFF
-	TRBV5-1	15	TRBJ2-6	-	TGCGCCAGCAGCCCCCCGGTAGTTGGGGCCAACGTCCTGACTTTC	CASSPPVVGANVLTF
-	TRBV6-6	15	TRBJ2-5	-	TGTGCCAGCAGCCTAGACCTGGGGGGGGCACGGACCCAGTACTTC	CASSLDLGGARTQYF
-	TRBV6-5	14	TRBJ2-1	-	TGTGCCAGCAGTTACGGGGGCCAGCGAGGAGAGCAGTTCTTC	CASSYGGQRGEQFF
-	TRBV5-1	14	TRBJ1-1	-	TGCGCCAGCAGCTTGGATCAGGGTCAGACTGAAGCTTTCTTT	CASSLDQGQTEAFF
TRBD1	TRBV18	14	TRBJ2-5	-	TGTGCCAGCTCACCAGACAGGGGGGTTGAGACCCAGTACTTC	CASSPDRGVETQYF
TRBD2	TRBV5-6	16	TRBJ2-2	-	TGTGCCAGCAGCGCCGGGACTAGCGGGCCTACCGGGGAGCTGTTTTTT	CASSAGTSGPTGELFF
TRBD1	TRBV10-2	13	TRBJ2-7	-	TGCGCCAGCAGGACAGGGGGCGACTACGAGCAGTACTTC	CASRTGGDYEQYF
TRBD1	TRBV29-1	14	TRBJ2-5	-	TGCAGCGTTGGTACAGGGGGCGCCGGGGGGACCCAGTACTTC	CSVGTGGAGGTQYF
TRBD1	TRBV6-1	15	TRBJ2-3	-	TGTGCCAGCAGCCTAAACACAGGGGGCACAGATACGCAGTATTTT	CASSLNTGGTDTQYF
-	TRBV7-8	16	TRBJ1-5	-	TGTGCCAGCAGCTTAGAATCTAGTGTTAGCAATCAGCCCCAGCATTTT	CASSLESSVSNQPQHF
TRBD1	TRBV28	14	TRBJ2-7	-	TGTGCCAGCAGCCCCCTGGACAGGGACCACGAGCAGTACTTC	CASSPLDRDHEQYF
-	TRBV10-3	11	TRBJ1-2	once	TGTGCCATCTCGATTGAGGGCGGCTACACCTTC	CAISIEGGYTF
-	TRBV5-4	14	TRBJ2-3	-	TGTGCCAGCAGCTTGTTCACAGGGACAGATACGCAGTATTTT	CASSLFTGTDTQYF
TRBD2	TRBV2	15	TRBJ2-3	-	TGTGCCAGCAGCCGAACTAGCGGCAGCACAGATACGCAGTATTTT	CASSRTSGSTDTQYF
TRBD2	TRBV5-4	16	TRBJ2-2	once	TGTGCCAGCAGCTTGTTACTAGCGCCAAACACCGGGGAGCTGTTTTTT	CASSLLLAPNTGELFF
-	TRBV5-1	16	TRBJ2-5	-	TGCGCCAGCAGCTTGGCCCCCTCTGGGGGGCAAGAGACCCAGTACTTC	CASSLAPSGGQETQYF
TRBD1	TRBV5-6	17	TRBJ1-4	-	TGTGCCAGCAGCTTTTCCGGGACAGGGGCGACTAATGAAAAACTGTTTTTT	CASSFSGTGATNEKLFF
TRBD1	TRBV18	16	TRBJ2-5	-	TGTGCCAGCTCACCAGCCAGGGGGCTTCTCGGGGAGACCCAGTACTTC	CASSPARGLLGETQYF
-	TRBV5-1	14	TRBJ2-5	-	TGCGCCAGCAGCCCCGAATCGGGTTCAGAGACCCAGTACTTC	CASSPESGSETQYF
-	TRBV7-9	12	TRBJ1-1	-	TGTGCCAGCAGACTTACTACCTATGAAGCTTTCTTT	CASRLTTYEAFF
-	TRBV19	13	TRBJ2-1	-	TGTGCCAGTAGTCTTACAGGGTGGAATGAGCAGTTCTTC	CASSLTGWNEQFF
-	TRBV28	13	TRBJ1-3	-	TGTGCCAGCAGTCTGACAGCCGGAAACACCATATATTTT	CASSLTAGNTIYF
TRBD2	TRBV29-1	16	TRBJ2-3	-	TGCAGCGTTGCACCACGACTAGCGGGAGGGCCACCTACGCAGTATTTT	CSVAPRLAGGPPTQYF
-	TRBV20-1	11	TRBJ1-4	few	TGCAGTGCTGAGTGGGAGGAAAAACTGTTTTTT	CSAEWEEKLFF
-	TRBV10-3	12	TRBJ1-1	-	TGTGCCATCAGTGACGGAGCCAGGGGAGCTTTCTTT	CAISDGARGAFF
-	TRBV4-2	14	TRBJ1-5	-	TGTGCCAGCAGCACGGGAGGGGGGCGGCAGCCCCAGCATTTT	CASSTGGGRQPQHF
-	TRBV28	14	TRBJ2-2	-	TGTGCCAGCAGTCCTGGACTGTTTATCAGGGAGCTGTTTTTT	CASSPGLFIRELFF
-	TRBV6-5	14	TRBJ1-4	-	TGTGCCAGCAGTTCAGTGGCAACTAATGAAAAACTGTTTTTT	CASSSVATNEKLFF
TRBD1	TRBV30	15	TRBJ2-1	-	TGTGCCTGGGAGCCGGGACAGGGGAGGCACAATGAGCAGTTCTTC	CAWEPGQGRHNEQFF
-	TRBV18	13	TRBJ1-2	-	TGTGCCAGCTCACCTTCGGGGGACTATGGCTACACCTTC	CASSPSGDYGYTF
TRBD2	TRBV7-9	15	TRBJ2-1	few	TGTGCCAGCAGCTTAGCGCCGGGAGGGGTAGATGAGCAGTTCTTC	CASSLAPGGVDEQFF
TRBD1	TRBV7-9	12	TRBJ1-2	-	TGTGCCAGCAGCGAGGACAGGACCATTTACACCTTC	CASSEDRTIYTF
-	TRBV20-1	11	TRBJ1-1	once	TGCAGTGCTAGCCCAGGGGATGAAGCTTTCTTT	CSASPGDEAFF
TRBD1	TRBV6-6	14	TRBJ2-7	-	TGTGCCAGCAGTTACTCGGACAGGATCTACGAGCAGTACTTC	CASSYSDRIYEQYF
-	TRBV2	14	TRBJ1-4	-	TGTGCCAGCAGTGAAATGATGAAGCCAAAGGGGCTGTTTTTT	CASSEMMKPKGLFF
TRBD1	TRBV6-1	15	TRBJ1-4	-	TGTGCCAGCAGCGTCCCGGGACAGGAAAATGAAAAACTGTTTTTT	CASSVPGQENEKLFF
TRBD1	TRBV7-3	16	TRBJ1-1	-	TGTGCCAGCAGCGATGCGACAGGGATCAGCCGGACTGAAGCTTTCTTT	CASSDATGISRTEAFF
TRBD1	TRBV6-1	13	TRBJ2-5	-	TGTGCCAGCACCCGGGGACAGCAAGAGACCCAGTACTTC	CASTRGQQETQYF
-	TRBV5-1	13	TRBJ2-5	-	TGCGCCAGCAGCCTAGTCCTCCAAGAGACCCAGTACTTC	CASSLVLQETQYF
TRBD1	TRBV7-2	16	TRBJ1-2	-	TGTGCCAGCAGCTTTTGGGCAGGGGGCAATAACTATGGCTACACCTTC	CASSFWAGGNNYGYTF
TRBD2	TRBV18	14	TRBJ2-1	-	TGTGCCAGCTCCCAGGGACTAGTTAGCAATGAGCAGTTCTTC	CASSQGLVSNEQFF
-	TRBV9	15	TRBJ2-7	once	TGTGCCAGCAGCGTAGGCGGCAGGGCGCCATACGAGCAGTACTTC	CASSVGGRAPYEQYF
-	TRBV11-3	14	TRBJ2-5	-	TGTGCCAGCAGCTTAGGGCAGGGGTACGAGACCCAGTACTTC	CASSLGQGYETQYF
TRBD1	TRBV11-3	13	TRBJ2-3	-	TGTGCCAGCAGCTACGACAGGGGACATACGCAGTATTTT	CASSYDRGHTQYF
TRBD1	TRBV5-1	13	TRBJ1-1	-	TGCGCCAGCAGCTTGGGGGACAGTTCTGAAGCTTTCTTT	CASSLGDSSEAFF
TRBD1	TRBV5-5	15	TRBJ1-2	-	TGTGCCAGCAGCAGGACAGGAGGGACGTTTGCTGGCTACACCTTC	CASSRTGGTFAGYTF
-	TRBV2	14	TRBJ1-6	-	TGTGCCAGCAGTCCCCGGGTTGGAAATTCACCCCTCCACTTT	CASSPRVGNSPLHF
TRBD1	TRBV5-1	16	TRBJ1-6	-	TGCGCCAGCAGCTGGAGACAGGGGACTCCTAATTCACCCCTCCACTTT	CASSWRQGTPNSPLHF
-	TRBV30	13	TRBJ2-5	few	TGTGCCTGGAGTGTAAAGGGGGGGGAGACCCAGTACTTC	CAWSVKGGETQYF
-	TRBV4-2	13	TRBJ1-1	-	TGTGCCAGCAGCCAAGGCAGGGGTTCTGAAGCTTTCTTT	CASSQGRGSEAFF
-	TRBV14	16	TRBJ2-1	-	TGTGCCAGCAGCCAAGATTGGCGGAGCTCCTACAATGAGCAGTTCTTC	CASSQDWRSSYNEQFF
-	TRBV4-2	14	TRBJ1-1	-	TGTGCCAGCAGCGGAGACGGTCTGAACACTGAAGCTTTCTTT	CASSGDGLNTEAFF
TRBD2	TRBV28	17	TRBJ2-1	once	TGTGCCAGCAGTCGTCAAGGAGCGGGGGTCTACTACAATGAGCAGTTCTTC	CASSRQGAGVYYNEQFF
-	TRBV10-1	13	TRBJ1-2	-	TGCGCCAGCAGTGAACGGCCAGGCTATGGCTACACCTTC	CASSERPGYGYTF
TRBD1	TRBV6-5	14	TRBJ1-6	-	TGTGCCAGCGGGACAGGGGTTGCCAATTCACCCCTCCACTTT	CASGTGVANSPLHF
TRBD1	TRBV28	15	TRBJ2-7	once	TGTGCCAGCAGTTCGGAGACAGGGGGCCGATACGAGCAGTACTTC	CASSSETGGRYEQYF